One sample yielded the 24 T cell receptor beta chains listed below, sequenced in a study of T cells in localized non-small cell lung cancer. Using immunoSEQ multiplex PCR, the repertoire was profiled, and TCRdb retains in-frame clones only, with some absent. This table has roughly 38,000 clones, roughly 86% appearing once. Sequencing was performed on peripheral blood, taken before any cancer treatment. These TCRs come from a female donor over 55 with stage I squamous cell lung carcinoma.

This CDR3 reads CASSLGYGNEKLFF. The DNA for the CDR3 is TGTGCCAGCAGCTTAGGGTATGGTAATGAAAAACTGTTTTTT. This chain uses TRBV7-9 with TRBJ1-4; D is uncertain. V lost 1 base and J lost 4, with 7 bases in between. The CDR3 is made up of 14 amino acids. Germline loops: CDR1 SEHNR, CDR2 FQNEAQ (reference sequence).

This chain's CDR3 is CASSSSFSGPSPSDTQYF. CDR3 DNA sequence: TGTGCCAGTAGTTCCTCCTTCTCCGGGCCGTCCCCATCGGATACGCAGTATTTT. V is TRBV19 and J is TRBJ2-3, with D hard to call. Germline loops: CDR1 LNHDA, CDR2 SQIVND (reference sequence). This CDR3 region has 18 residues. Between the trimmed V and J ends, which lost 5 bases and 6 bases, there was a span of 27 bases.

This rearrangement joins TRBV7-2 to TRBJ2-3, with 13 positions matching TRBD2. This CDR3 has 16 amino acids. V lost 5 bases, J lost 6 bases, and 8 bases stayed unmatched. Germline assignment: CDR1 SGHTA and CDR2 FQGNSA. DNA of the CDR3: TGTGCCAGCAGCGTGGGGACTAGCGGGACAGCCGATACGCAGTATTTT. Amino acids: CASSVGTSGTADTQYF.

This clone was detected a few times. The chain links TRBV18 to TRBJ2-1; TRBD2 might be the D (6 bases). The germline V and J ends were trimmed by 2 bases and 10 bases, with 12 bases remaining between them. The CDR3 extends over 13 amino acids. Germline CDR1 reads KGHSH; CDR2 reads LQKENI. This CDR3 reads CASSPGGTGEQFF. Here the CDR3 DNA reads TGTGCCAGCTCACCAGGGGGGACCGGGGAGCAGTTCTTC.

The chain links TRBV7-9 to TRBJ1-3; D is perhaps TRBD1 (6 bases). Germline V gene lookup returns CDR1 SEHNR and CDR2 FQNEAQ (reference sequence). The CDR3 runs 15 residues. The V gene lost 2 bases and the J gene lost 2 bases, with 10 bases spanning the gap. CDR3 sequence (DNA): TGTGCCAGCAGCTTAAGACAGGAGCCTGGAAACACCATATATTTT. It is translated as CASSLRQEPGNTIYF. The complete variable domain, with remaining parts taken from reference TRBV7-9 and TRBJ1-3, reads DTGVSQNPRHKITKRGQNVTFRCDPISEHNRLYWYRQTLGQGPEFLTYFQNEAQLEKSRLLSDRFSAERPKGSFSTLEIQRTEQGDSAMYLCASSLRQEPGNTIYFGEGSWLTVV.

The gene calls are TRBV7-3 and TRBJ1-2; no definite D call. The germline gives CDR1 SGHTA, CDR2 FQGTGA. This CDR3 comprises 12 residues. Trimming took off 2 bases at V and 8 bases at J, with 9 bases between the two ends. CDR3 sequence: CASSLSREGYTF. CDR3 bases: TGTGCCAGCAGCTTATCAAGGGAGGGCTACACCTTC.

This chain joins TRBV7-2 and TRBJ2-5; TRBD2 matches 7 bases. The CDR3 has 14 residues. Germline loops: CDR1 SGHTA, CDR2 FQGNSA. The J segment lost 5 bases and the V segment lost 2 bases, leaving 5 bases of the junction unmatched. The DNA of the CDR3 is TGTGCCAGCAGCTTACAGACTAGCCGTGAGACCCAGTACTTC. This codes for CASSLQTSRETQYF. The whole variable domain, filled in from reference TRBV7-2 and TRBJ2-5, reads GAGVSQSPSNKVTEKGKDVELRCDPISGHTALYWYRQSLGQGLEFLIYFQGNSAPDKSGLPSDRFSAERTGGSVSTLTIQRTQQEDSAVYLCASSLQTSRETQYFGPGTRLLVL.

CDR3 DNA sequence: TGTGCCAGCAGCTTTTTGATGAACACTGAAGCTTTCTTT. Amino acid sequence: CASSFLMNTEAFF. The rearrangement uses TRBV7-8 and TRBJ1-1; D is ambiguous. V was clipped by 3 bases and J by 0 bases, with 5 bases between them. The germline V gene encodes CDR1 SGHVS and CDR2 FQNEAQ. CDR3 size: 13 residues.

This sequence joins TRBV25-1 and TRBJ1-2; D call uncertain. Germline CDR1 and CDR2: MGHDK and SYGVNS. Trimming left V 5 bases short and J 3 bases short, with 19 bases between. The CDR3 spans 16 residues. CDR3 coding DNA: TGTGCCAGCAGTCCACATGGACTCGTGAGGGACTATGGCTACACCTTC. It codes for CASSPHGLVRDYGYTF.

The J gene is TRBJ2-5, the V gene TRBV7-3; the match to TRBD1 covers 10 bases. CDR1 and CDR2 (germline): SGHTA, FQGTGA. V trimming: 5 bases; J trimming: 2 bases; junction bases outside the gene matches: 5. CDR3 length equals 15 residues. The CDR3 sequence is CASSTTGGPQETQYF. The DNA of the CDR3 is TGTGCCAGCAGCACGACAGGGGGCCCTCAAGAGACCCAGTACTTC.

The chain uses TRBV11-3 and TRBJ2-1, with D unclear. Germline V gene sequence: CDR1 SGHNT, CDR2 YENEEA. CDR3 size: 13 residues. Trimming took 5 bases from V and 6 from J, leaving 11 bases between them. In nucleotides, the CDR3 is TGTGCCAGCAGCCCCGCGTCCGGCAATGAGCAGTTCTTC. Translating it yields CASSPASGNEQFF.

The V call is TRBV19, the J call TRBJ2-1, with TRBD2 matching 9 bases. CDR3 length: 14 residues. Germline lookup yields CDR1 LNHDA and CDR2 SQIVND (reference sequence). The V segment lost 6 bases and the J segment 9 bases; nucleotides outside the gene matches: 9. The CDR3 reads CASRAGTSFGEQFF. The CDR3 DNA is TGTGCCAGTAGAGCGGGGACTAGCTTTGGTGAGCAGTTCTTC.

This clone has only a few counts. This chain links TRBV4-2 with TRBJ1-5, with 8 nucleotides matching TRBD1. V was pared by 4 bases and J by 5 bases, with 7 bases of the junction left unmatched. The CDR3 contains 15 residues. Germline V gene sequence: CDR1 LGHNA, CDR2 YNFKEQ. The CDR3 region is CASSPHDRGDQPQHF. Written as DNA, the CDR3 is TGTGCCAGCAGCCCCCACGACAGGGGTGATCAGCCCCAGCATTTT.

The chain recombines TRBV19 with TRBJ2-5, with TRBD1 identical over 9 bases. This CDR3 has 15 amino acids. V lost 6 bases to trimming and J lost 1 base; unmatched junction nucleotides: 6. Germline V gene data show CDR1 as LNHDA and CDR2 as SQIVND (reference sequence). This CDR3 reads CASSEGQGFQETQYF. The DNA for the CDR3 is TGTGCCAGTAGCGAGGGACAGGGTTTCCAAGAGACCCAGTACTTC.

This clone was recorded only once. The chain carries TRBV30 and TRBJ1-2; TRBD1 matches 10 bases. Trimming removed 4 bases from V and 2 bases from J; junction bases left unmatched: 7. The CDR3 covers 15 residues. Germline CDR1 is GTSNPN and CDR2 is SVGIG (reference sequence). CDR3 in DNA: TGTGCCTGGAAACGACAGGGGGCGTGGAACTATGGCTACACCTTC. It is translated as CAWKRQGAWNYGYTF.

The gene calls are TRBV30 and TRBJ2-7; D not certain. Germline V gene data show CDR1 as GTSNPN and CDR2 as SVGIG (reference sequence). The CDR3 consists of 11 residues. V shed 3 bases and J shed 6 bases, with 9 bases lying between them. The CDR3: CAWRGPGEQYF. DNA for the CDR3: TGTGCCTGGAGAGGGCCAGGCGAGCAGTACTTC.

The chain combines TRBV2 with TRBJ1-5; maybe TRBD1 (5 bases). The CDR3 consists of 15 residues. The V end lost 7 bases, the J end lost 11 bases, and 24 bases lay between the germline ends. CDR1 is SNHLY, CDR2 FYNNEI, per germline. The CDR3, as DNA: TGTGCCAGCATGGGGAGGGCAGGCGGGTCGGGGGCCCAGCATTTT. Translation: CASMGRAGGSGAQHF.

The chain has TRBV10-3 and TRBJ1-2; maybe TRBD1 (6 bases). Trimming removed 7 bases at V and 7 bases at J, with 16 bases between. The CDR3 consists of 13 residues. The germline gives CDR1 ENHRY, CDR2 SYGVKD. CDR3 coding DNA: TGTGCCATCATGGGAAGGGGGGCAGGTGGCTACACCTTC. Protein: CAIMGRGAGGYTF.

The rearrangement joins TRBV15 to TRBJ1-4; D gene ambiguous. The CDR3 spans 13 residues. Germline V lookup: CDR1 LNHNV, CDR2 YYDKDF (reference sequence). V was trimmed by 1 base and J by 8 bases, leaving 8 bases between them. CDR3 sequence: CATSRGTREKLFF. The CDR3, as DNA: TGTGCCACCAGCAGAGGAACTAGGGAAAAACTGTTTTTT. Looking up the rest from reference TRBV15 and TRBJ1-4 gives the full variable domain: DAMVIQNPRYQVTQFGKPVTLSCSQTLNHNVMYWYQQKSSQAPKLLFHYYDKDFNNEADTPDNFQSRRPNTSFCFLDIRSPGLGDTAMYLCATSRGTREKLFFGSGTQLSVL.

The rearrangement joins TRBV9 to TRBJ1-4, with TRBD1 matching over 11 bases. Germline CDR1 SGDLS, CDR2 YYNGEE. After removal of 3 bases from V and 14 bases from J, the junction contained 9 bases not matched to a gene. This CDR3 has 14 residues. The CDR3 DNA follows: TGTGCCAGCAGCGCGCGGACAGGGGGCCATTCGCTGTTTTTT. Residues: CASSARTGGHSLFF.

The genes are TRBV27 and TRBJ2-7, with a tentative D call TRBD1 (5 bases). This CDR3 is 14 amino acids long. Germline V gene lookup returns CDR1 MNHEY and CDR2 SMNVEV (reference sequence). V was shortened by 8 bases and J by 2 bases, with 16 bases between the two germline ends. CDR3 coding DNA: TGTGCCAGCGGGAATATAGGGGCACCCTACGAGCAGTACTTC. Its translation is CASGNIGAPYEQYF.

The genes are TRBV6-4 and TRBJ1-5; D unresolved. The germline V and J ends were trimmed by 4 bases and 6 bases, with 7 bases remaining between them. The CDR3 runs 12 residues. Germline V gene data show CDR1 as MRHNA and CDR2 as SNTAGT. CDR3 residues: CASSGCLQPQHF. The CDR3 region has the DNA TGTGCCAGCAGTGGTTGCCTTCAGCCCCAGCATTTT.

This clone was seen only once. This chain connects TRBV30 to TRBJ2-1; 13 nucleotides line up with TRBD2. The CDR3 has 15 amino acids. The J segment lost 9 bases and the V segment lost 1 base, leaving 6 bases of the junction unmatched. Germline V gene lookup returns CDR1 GTSNPN and CDR2 SVGIG (reference sequence). The CDR3 sequence is CAWSGLAGGLGEQFF. The CDR3, as DNA: TGTGCCTGGAGTGGACTAGCGGGAGGCCTTGGTGAGCAGTTCTTC.

This clone has only one observation. The V call is TRBV7-9, the J call TRBJ2-5, with 7 bases identical to TRBD2. Germline V gene data show CDR1 as SEHNR and CDR2 as FQNEAQ (reference sequence). CDR3 size: 15 residues. With V trimmed by 5 bases and J by 4 bases, 10 bases remained unmatched. CDR3 protein: CASSQLAHGGETQYF. The CDR3 DNA reads TGTGCCAGCAGCCAACTAGCGCACGGGGGAGAGACCCAGTACTTC.